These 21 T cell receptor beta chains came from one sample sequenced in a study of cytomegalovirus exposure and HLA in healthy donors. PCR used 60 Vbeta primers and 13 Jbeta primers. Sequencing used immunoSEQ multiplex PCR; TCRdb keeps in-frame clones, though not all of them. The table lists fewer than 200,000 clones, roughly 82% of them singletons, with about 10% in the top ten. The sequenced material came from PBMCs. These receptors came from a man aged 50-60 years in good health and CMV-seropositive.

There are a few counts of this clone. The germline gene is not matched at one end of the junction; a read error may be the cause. The CDR3 loop reads CSSSQDSYGYTF. The DNA for the CDR3 is TGTTCCAGCAGTCAAGACAGCTATGGCTACACCTTC. This chain uses TRBV7-9 with TRBJ1-2, with D maybe TRBD1 (5 bases). Germline V gene lookup returns CDR1 SEHNR and CDR2 FQNEAQ (reference sequence). The CDR3 sequence is 12 residues long.

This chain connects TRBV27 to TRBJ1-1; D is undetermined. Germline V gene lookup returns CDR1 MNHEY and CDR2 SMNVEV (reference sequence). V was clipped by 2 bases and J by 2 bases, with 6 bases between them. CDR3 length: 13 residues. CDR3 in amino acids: CASSLQVNTEAFF. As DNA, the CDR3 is TGTGCCAGCAGTTTACAGGTCAACACTGAAGCTTTCTTT.

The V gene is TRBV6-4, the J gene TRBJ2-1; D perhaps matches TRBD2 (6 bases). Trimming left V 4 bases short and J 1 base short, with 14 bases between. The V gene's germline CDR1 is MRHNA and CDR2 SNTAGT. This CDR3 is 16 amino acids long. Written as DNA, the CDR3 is TGTGCCAGCAGTGCATTTTCGGGGGTATCCTACAATGAGCAGTTCTTC. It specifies CASSAFSGVSYNEQFF.

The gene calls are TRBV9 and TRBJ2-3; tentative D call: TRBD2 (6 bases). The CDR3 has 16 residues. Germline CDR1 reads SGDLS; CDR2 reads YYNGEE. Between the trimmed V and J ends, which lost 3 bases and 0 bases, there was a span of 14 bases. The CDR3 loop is CASSASIGTSTDTQYF. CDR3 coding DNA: TGTGCCAGCAGCGCCTCCATCGGGACTAGCACAGATACGCAGTATTTT.

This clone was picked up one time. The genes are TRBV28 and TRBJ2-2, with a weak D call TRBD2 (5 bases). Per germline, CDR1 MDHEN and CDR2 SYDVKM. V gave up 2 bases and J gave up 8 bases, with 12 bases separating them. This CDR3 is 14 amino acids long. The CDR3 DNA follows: TGTGCCAGCAGTTTAAGAGGGTTTAAGGGGGAGCTGTTTTTT. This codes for CASSLRGFKGELFF.

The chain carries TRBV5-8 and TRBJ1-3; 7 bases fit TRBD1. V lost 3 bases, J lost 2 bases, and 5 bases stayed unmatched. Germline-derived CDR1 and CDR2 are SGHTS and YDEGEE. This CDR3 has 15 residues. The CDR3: CASSWTGRTGNTIYF. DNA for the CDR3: TGTGCCAGCAGCTGGACAGGACGCACTGGAAACACCATATATTTT. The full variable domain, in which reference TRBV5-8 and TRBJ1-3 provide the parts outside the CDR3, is EAGVTQSPTHLIKTRGQQATLRCSPISGHTSVYWYQQALGLGLQFLLWYDEGEERNRGNFPPRFSGRQFPNYSSELNVNALELEDSALYLCASSWTGRTGNTIYFGEGSWLTVV.

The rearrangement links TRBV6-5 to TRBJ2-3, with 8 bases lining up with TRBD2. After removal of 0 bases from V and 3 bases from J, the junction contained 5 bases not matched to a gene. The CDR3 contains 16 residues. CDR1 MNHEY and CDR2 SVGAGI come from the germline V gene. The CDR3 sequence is CASSYSSGSRTDTQYF. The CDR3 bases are TGTGCCAGCAGTTACTCGAGCGGGAGTAGGACAGATACGCAGTATTTT.

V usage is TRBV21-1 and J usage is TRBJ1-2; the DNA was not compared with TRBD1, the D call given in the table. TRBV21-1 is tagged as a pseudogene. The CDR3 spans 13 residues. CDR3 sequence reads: CASSDRDTYGYTF. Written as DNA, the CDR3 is TGTGCCAGCAGCGACCGGGACACCTATGGCTACACCTTC.

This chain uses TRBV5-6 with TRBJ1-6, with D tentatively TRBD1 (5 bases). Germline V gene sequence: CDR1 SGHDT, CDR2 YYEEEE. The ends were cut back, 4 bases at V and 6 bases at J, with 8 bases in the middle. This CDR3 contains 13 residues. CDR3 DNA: TGTGCCAGCAGCCCCGACAGTAATTCACCCCTCCACTTT. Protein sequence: CASSPDSNSPLHF.

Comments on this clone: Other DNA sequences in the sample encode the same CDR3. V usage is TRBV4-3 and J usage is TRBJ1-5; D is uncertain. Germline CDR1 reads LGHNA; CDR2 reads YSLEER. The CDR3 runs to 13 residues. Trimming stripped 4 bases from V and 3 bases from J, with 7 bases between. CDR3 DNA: TGCGCCAGCAGCCCGACTATCAATCAGCCCCAGCATTTT. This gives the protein CASSPTINQPQHF.

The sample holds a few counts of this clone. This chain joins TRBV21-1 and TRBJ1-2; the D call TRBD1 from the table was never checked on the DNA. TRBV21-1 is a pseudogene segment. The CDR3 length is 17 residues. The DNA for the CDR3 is TGTGCCAGCAGTTACAACGGACAGAGAGACCCTAACTATGGCTACACCTTC. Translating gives CASSYNGQRDPNYGYTF.

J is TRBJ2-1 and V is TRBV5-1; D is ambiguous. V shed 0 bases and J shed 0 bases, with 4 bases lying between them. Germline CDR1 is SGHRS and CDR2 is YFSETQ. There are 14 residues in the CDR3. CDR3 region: CASSLVGSYNEQFF. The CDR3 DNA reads TGCGCCAGCAGCTTGGTCGGCTCCTACAATGAGCAGTTCTTC.

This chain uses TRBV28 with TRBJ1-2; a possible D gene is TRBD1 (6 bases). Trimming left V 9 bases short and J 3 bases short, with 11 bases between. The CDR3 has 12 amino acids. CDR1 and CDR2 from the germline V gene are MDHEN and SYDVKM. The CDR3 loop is CASENRDYGYTF. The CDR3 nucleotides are TGTGCCAGTGAAAACAGGGACTATGGCTACACCTTC.

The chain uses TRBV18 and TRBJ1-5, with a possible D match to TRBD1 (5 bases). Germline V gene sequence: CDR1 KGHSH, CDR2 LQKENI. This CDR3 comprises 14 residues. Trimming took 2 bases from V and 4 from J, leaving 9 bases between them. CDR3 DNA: TGTGCCAGCTCACCAGGGGGGGGAAATCAGCCCCAGCATTTT. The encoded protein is CASSPGGGNQPQHF.

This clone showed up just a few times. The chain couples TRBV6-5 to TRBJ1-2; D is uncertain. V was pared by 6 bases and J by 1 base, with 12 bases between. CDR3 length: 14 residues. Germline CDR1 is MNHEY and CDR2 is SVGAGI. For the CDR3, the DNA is TGTGCCAGCAGCCTCGGGAGGGTTAACTATGGCTACACCTTC. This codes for CASSLGRVNYGYTF.

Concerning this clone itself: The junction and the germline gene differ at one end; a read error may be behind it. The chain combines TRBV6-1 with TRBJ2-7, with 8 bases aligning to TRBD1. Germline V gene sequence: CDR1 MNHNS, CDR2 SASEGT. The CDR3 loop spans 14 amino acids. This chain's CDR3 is CASSGDRGSHEQYF. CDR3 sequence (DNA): TGTGCCAGCAGTGGAGACAGGGGCTCCCACGAGCAGTACTTC.

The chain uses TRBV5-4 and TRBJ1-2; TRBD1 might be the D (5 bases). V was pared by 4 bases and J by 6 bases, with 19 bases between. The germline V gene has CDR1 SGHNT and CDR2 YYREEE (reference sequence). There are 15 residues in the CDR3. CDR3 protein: CASSLLAQEDDGYTF. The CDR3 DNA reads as TGTGCCAGCAGCCTACTAGCACAGGAAGATGATGGCTACACCTTC.

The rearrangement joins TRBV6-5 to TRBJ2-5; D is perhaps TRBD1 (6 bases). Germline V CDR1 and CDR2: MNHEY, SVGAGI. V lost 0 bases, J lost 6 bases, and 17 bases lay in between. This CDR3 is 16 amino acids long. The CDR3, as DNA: TGTGCCAGCAGTTACTCCTTTTATCACAGGGTACAGACCCAGTACTTC. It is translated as CASSYSFYHRVQTQYF.

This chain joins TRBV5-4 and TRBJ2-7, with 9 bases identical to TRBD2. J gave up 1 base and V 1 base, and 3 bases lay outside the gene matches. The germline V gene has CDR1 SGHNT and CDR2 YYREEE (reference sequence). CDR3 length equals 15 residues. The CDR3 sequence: CASSLSSGSSYEQYF. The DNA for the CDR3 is TGTGCCAGCAGCTTGAGTAGCGGGAGTTCCTACGAGCAGTACTTC.

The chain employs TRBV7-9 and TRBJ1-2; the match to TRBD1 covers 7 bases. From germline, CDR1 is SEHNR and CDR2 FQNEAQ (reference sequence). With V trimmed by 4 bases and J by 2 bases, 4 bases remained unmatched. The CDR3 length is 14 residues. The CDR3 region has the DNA TGTGCCAGCAGCTCCGGACAGGAGAACTATGGCTACACCTTC. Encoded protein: CASSSGQENYGYTF.

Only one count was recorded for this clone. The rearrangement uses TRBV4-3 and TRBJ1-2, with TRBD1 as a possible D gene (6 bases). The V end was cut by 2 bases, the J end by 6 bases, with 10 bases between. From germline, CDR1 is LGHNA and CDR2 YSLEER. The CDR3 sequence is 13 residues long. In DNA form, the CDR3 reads TGCGCCAGCAGCCAACAGACAGGCGATGGCTACACCTTC. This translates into CASSQQTGDGYTF.